This T cell receptor delta chain was found in a study of gamma-delta chains in newborns, infants, children (dated by TCRdb to the late 2010s). For context, the study as a whole: In the study title, it is stated that polyclonal expansion of innate gammadelta T cells is driven by microbial exposure immediately after birth. Right after human newborns were born, the researchers looked at the way microbial exposure shaped their populations of innate gammadelta T cells.

Sequencing was carried out with an Illumina MiSeq. TCRdb called clones from the public reads with CATT, and repeated DNA sequences were later combined into one row. This sample has about 4,000 delta-chain clones in its table, and around 43% of those were observed once. Jointly, the top ten make up 7.5% to 9% of the sample. Germline trimming amounts to 8 bases on V and 0 bases on J, with 28 as the count of junction bases outside the gene matches. The CDR3 measures 21 amino acids from cysteine to phenylalanine. The kept DNA is CDR3 alone, 63 bases in frame from the first base. The germline V gene yields TSWWSYY for CDR1 and QGS for CDR2. As for this clone: No antigen is known for it. It has no much larger one-base neighbor in the sample; base qualities were not kept.

The chain uses TRDV1 and TRDJ4; 9 central nucleotides agree with TRDD3. The sequencing here drew on blood, taken at week 6. The TCR was taken from a child who was a newborn, infant or young child, either healthy, febrile or measles-vaccinated (not recorded which). The nucleotide sequence is TGTGCTCTTACTTTTTCCGGACTTCCCCACGCGGGGGATACTGAGCCCAGACCCCTGATCTTT. Its translation is CALTFSGLPHAGDTEPRPLIF.